The T cell receptor beta chain under discussion was sequenced for a study of regulatory T cells in long-lasting Graves disease (dated by TCRdb to 2020 to 2022). Regarding the complete study: In the newly diagnosed Graves' disease group, patients had been taking antithyroid drugs for less than 3 months. Patients with persistent Graves' disease were compared with patients with newly diagnosed Graves' disease using TCR sequencing and RNA sequencing of peripheral blood. The study was registered as a clinical trial and conducted in China. A total of 33 samples were covered by TCR sequencing, comprising some 13 persistent and roughly 20 newly diagnosed Graves' disease patients.

The CDR3 starts with the cysteine, ends with the phenylalanine, and has 17 residues. This entry keeps only the CDR3 DNA: 51 bases, framed from base 1. As encoded in the germline V gene (reference sequence), CDR1 is DFQATT while CDR2 is SNEGSKA. At the junction V is shortened by 4 bases and J by 0 bases, with 18 bases in between. Library prep was done by multiplex PCR. The sequencing machine was an Illumina HiSeq 4000. iRepertoire HTBI primers and Arm-PCR amplification of CDR3 regions were used to construct TCR beta libraries. PCR products were gel purified before sequencing. Per the authors' processing: Gene usage analysis of CDR3 amino acid clonotypes relied on the roughly 60 TRBV and about 15 TRBJ segments identified across samples. COPE and FqMerger were used to merge the filtered high-quality paired reads into contigs. BLAST was used to align contigs to the IMGT TRBV, TRBD and TRBJ reference genes, and CDR3 was defined following IMGT. Any clonotype with a frequency above 0.1% was classified as a highly expanded clone. Shannon entropy was used to measure repertoire diversity, and the Gini coefficient was used to measure V-J evenness. A clonotype was considered public if more than one individual shared it. TCRdb reprocessing: public reads trimmed at Q25 with fastp, clones called with MiXCR, in-frame beta chains kept. Here each entry gathers all rows of one CDR3 protein and keeps the most common genes and DNA. What appears here as the V and J calls and clone size reflects TCRdb's work, not the paper's. The sample has about 240,000 distinct CDR3 sequences on record, around 21% of them singletons. Clones ranked in the top ten supply approximately 15% of the sample.

What the work shows at the level of the full study, not this receptor alone: Sequencing and analysis were limited to the TCR beta chain. More public clonotypes were shared among persistent patients (around 3,000) than among newly diagnosed patients (more than 900). TRBV28, TRBJ1-2 and TRBJ2-5 were preferentially used in persistent disease, while TRBV20-1 and TRBJ2-1 were favored in newly diagnosed disease. Peripheral blood alone was examined, since thyroid tissue, which constituted the primary lesion, could not be accessed. Lower TCR Shannon entropy and fewer highly expanded clones were observed in persistent Graves' disease patients than in newly diagnosed patients, which suggested clonal expansion. The authors acknowledged the small sample size as a limitation that may reduce accuracy.

The meaning of the sample's time point label: newly diagnosed GD, antithyroid drugs for less than 3 months. For both TCR sequencing and RNA sequencing, RNA was extracted from PBMCs using TRIzol. The diagnosis of Graves' disease followed American Thyroid Association guidelines. Recruitment of patients was carried out at an endocrinology department in Xi'an, China. Each patient gave around 9.2 milliliters of peripheral blood, collected in an EDTA anticoagulant tube. Ficoll Paque Plus density gradient separation was used to isolate PBMCs, and no additional T cell sorting was done. An Agilent 2100 Bioanalyzer and agarose gel were used to assess RNA quality, and a NanoDrop 2000 was used to measure RNA concentration. Note on this clonotype: The clone's antigen remains unknown. Base qualities were left out, and no much larger clone turns up one base away.

The V and J segments used are TRBV20-1 and TRBJ1-4; too little of a D gene remains to name it. This specimen was peripheral blood mononuclear cells (PBMCs), taken at new diagnosis, from a patient treated with antithyroid drugs. This receptor was obtained from a female donor with Graves disease. The CDR3 region has the sequence CSAKDSKRAATNEKLFF. The base sequence is TGCAGTGCTAAAGATAGCAAGAGGGCTGCAACTAATGAAAAACTGTTTTTT.